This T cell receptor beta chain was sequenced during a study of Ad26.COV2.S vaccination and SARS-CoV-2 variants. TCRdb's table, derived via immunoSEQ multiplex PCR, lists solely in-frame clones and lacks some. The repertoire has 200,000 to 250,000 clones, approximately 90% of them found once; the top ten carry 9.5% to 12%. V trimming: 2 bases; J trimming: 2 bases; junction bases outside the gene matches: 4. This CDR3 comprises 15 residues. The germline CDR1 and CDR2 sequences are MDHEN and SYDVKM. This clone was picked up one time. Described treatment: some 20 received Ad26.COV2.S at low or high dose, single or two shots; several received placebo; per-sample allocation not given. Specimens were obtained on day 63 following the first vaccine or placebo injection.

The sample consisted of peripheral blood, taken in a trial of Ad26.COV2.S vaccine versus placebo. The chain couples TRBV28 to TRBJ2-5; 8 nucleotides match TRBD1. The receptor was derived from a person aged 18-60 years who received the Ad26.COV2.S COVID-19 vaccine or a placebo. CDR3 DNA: TGTGCCAGCAGTTTAGGAGACAGGGGACAAGAGACCCAGTACTTC. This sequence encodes CASSLGDRGQETQYF.